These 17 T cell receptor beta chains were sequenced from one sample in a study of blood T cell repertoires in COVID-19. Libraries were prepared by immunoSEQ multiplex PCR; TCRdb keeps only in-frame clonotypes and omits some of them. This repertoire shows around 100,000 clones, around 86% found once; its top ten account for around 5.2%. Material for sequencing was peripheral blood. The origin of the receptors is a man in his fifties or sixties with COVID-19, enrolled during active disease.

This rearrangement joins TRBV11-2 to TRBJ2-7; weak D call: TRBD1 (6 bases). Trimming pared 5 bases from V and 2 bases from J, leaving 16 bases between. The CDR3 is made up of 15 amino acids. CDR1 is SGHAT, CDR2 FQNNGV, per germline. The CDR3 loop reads CASSPMWQGTYEQYF. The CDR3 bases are TGTGCCAGCAGCCCGATGTGGCAGGGGACCTACGAGCAGTACTTC.

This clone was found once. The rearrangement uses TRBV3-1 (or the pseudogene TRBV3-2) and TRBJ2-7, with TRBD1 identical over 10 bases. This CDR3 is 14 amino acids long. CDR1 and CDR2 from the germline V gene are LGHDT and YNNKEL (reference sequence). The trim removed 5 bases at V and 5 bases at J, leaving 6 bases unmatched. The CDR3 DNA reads TGTGCCAGCAGCAGCCGGGACAGGGGTAACGAGCAGTACTTC. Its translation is CASSSRDRGNEQYF.

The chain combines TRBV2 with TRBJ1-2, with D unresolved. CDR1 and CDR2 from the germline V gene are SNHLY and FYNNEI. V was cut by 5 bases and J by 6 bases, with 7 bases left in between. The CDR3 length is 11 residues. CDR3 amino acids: CASSPLDGYTF. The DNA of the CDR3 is TGTGCCAGCAGTCCCCTAGATGGCTACACCTTC.

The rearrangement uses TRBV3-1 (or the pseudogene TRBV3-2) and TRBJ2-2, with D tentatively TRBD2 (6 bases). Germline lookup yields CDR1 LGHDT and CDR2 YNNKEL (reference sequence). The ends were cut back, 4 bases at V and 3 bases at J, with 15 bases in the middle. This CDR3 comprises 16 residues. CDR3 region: CASSLRPSEDTGELFF. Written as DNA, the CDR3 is TGTGCCAGCAGCCTCAGGCCTAGCGAGGACACCGGGGAGCTGTTTTTT.

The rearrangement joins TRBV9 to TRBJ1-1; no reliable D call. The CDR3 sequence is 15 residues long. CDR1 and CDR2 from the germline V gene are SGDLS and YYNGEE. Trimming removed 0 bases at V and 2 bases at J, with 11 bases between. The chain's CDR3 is CASSVGAGLNTEAFF. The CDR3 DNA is TGTGCCAGCAGCGTAGGGGCCGGCCTAAACACTGAAGCTTTCTTT.

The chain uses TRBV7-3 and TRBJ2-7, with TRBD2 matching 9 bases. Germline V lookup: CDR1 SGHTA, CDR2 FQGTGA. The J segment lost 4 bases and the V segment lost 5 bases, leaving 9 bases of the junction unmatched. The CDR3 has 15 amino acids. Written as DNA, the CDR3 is TGTGCCAGCAGCCTCGGCGGGGGGGGCCGGTACGAGCAGTACTTC. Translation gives CASSLGGGGRYEQYF. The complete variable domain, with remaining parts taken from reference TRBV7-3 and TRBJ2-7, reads GAGVSQTPSNKVTEKGKYVELRCDPISGHTALYWYRQSLGQGPEFLIYFQGTGAADDSGLPNDRFFAVRPEGSVSTLKIQRTERGDSAVYLCASSLGGGGRYEQYFGPGTRLTVT.

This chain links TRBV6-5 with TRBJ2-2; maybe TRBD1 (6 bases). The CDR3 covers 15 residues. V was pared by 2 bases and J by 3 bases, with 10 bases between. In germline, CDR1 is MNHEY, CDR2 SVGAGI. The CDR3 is CASSYTGQYTGELFF. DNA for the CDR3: TGTGCCAGCAGTTACACCGGACAGTACACCGGGGAGCTGTTTTTT.

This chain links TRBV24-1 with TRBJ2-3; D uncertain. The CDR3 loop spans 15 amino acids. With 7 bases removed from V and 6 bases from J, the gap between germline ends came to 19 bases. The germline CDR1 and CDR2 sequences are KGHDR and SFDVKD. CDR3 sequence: CATSVASSPEDTQYF. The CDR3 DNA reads TGTGCCACCAGCGTCGCTAGTTCCCCAGAGGATACGCAGTATTTT.

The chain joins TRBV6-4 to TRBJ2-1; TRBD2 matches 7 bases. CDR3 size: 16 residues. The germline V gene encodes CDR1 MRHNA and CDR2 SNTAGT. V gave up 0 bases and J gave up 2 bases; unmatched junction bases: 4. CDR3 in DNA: TGTGCCAGCAGTGACTCCCCTAGCGGCCCCTACAATGAGCAGTTCTTC. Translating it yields CASSDSPSGPYNEQFF.

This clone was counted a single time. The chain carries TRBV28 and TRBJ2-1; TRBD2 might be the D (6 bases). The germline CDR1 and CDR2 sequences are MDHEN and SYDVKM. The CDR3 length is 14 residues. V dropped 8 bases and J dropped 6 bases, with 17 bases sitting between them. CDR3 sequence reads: CASQEGERGNEQFF. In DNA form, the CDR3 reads TGTGCCAGCCAGGAGGGAGAGAGGGGCAATGAGCAGTTCTTC.

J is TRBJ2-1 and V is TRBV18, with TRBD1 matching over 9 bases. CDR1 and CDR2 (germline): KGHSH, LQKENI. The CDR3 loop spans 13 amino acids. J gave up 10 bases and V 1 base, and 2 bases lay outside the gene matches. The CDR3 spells CASSPQGTGEQFF. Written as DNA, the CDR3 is TGTGCCAGCTCACCACAAGGGACAGGGGAGCAGTTCTTC.

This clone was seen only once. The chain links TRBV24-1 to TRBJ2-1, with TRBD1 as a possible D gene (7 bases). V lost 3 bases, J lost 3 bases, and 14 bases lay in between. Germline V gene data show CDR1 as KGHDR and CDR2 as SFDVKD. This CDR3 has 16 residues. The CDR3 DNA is TGTGCCACCAGTGATCCTCAGGGGGGAGACTACAATGAGCAGTTCTTC. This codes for CATSDPQGGDYNEQFF.

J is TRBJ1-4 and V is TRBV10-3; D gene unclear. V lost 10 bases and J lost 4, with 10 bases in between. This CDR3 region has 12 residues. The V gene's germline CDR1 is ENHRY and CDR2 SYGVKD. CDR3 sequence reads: CATSVSNEKLFF. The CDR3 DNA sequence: TGTGCCACCTCCGTGAGTAATGAAAAACTGTTTTTT.

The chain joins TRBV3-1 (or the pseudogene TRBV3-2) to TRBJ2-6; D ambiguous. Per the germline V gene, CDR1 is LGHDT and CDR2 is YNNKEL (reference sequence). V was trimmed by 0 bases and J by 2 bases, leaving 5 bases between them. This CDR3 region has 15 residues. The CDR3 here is CASSQDRAGANVLTF. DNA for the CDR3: TGTGCCAGCAGCCAAGATCGAGCTGGGGCCAACGTCCTGACTTTC.

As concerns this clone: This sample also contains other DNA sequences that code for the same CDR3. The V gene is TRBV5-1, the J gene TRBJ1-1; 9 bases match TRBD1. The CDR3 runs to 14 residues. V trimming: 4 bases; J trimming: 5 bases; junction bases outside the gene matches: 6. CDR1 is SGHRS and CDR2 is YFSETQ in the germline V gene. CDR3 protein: CASSKDRGETEAFF. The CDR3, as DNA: TGCGCCAGCAGCAAAGACAGGGGGGAGACTGAAGCTTTCTTT. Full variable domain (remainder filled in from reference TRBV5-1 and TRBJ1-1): KAGVTQTPRYLIKTRGQQVTLSCSPISGHRSVSWYQQTPGQGLQFLFEYFSETQRNKGNFPGRFSGRQFSNSRSEMNVSTLELGDSALYLCASSKDRGETEAFFGQGTRLTVV.

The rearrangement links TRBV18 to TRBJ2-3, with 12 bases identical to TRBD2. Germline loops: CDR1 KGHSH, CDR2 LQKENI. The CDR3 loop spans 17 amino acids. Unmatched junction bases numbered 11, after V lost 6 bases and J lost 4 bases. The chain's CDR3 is CASSLNRLAGAADTQYF. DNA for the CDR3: TGTGCCAGCTCCCTAAATAGACTAGCGGGAGCCGCAGATACGCAGTATTTT.

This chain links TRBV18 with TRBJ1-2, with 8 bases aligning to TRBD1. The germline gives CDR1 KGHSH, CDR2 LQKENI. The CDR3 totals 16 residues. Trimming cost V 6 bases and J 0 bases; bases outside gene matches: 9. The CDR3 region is CASSQGQGPSNYGYTF. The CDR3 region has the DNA TGTGCCAGCTCCCAAGGACAGGGCCCGTCTAACTATGGCTACACCTTC.